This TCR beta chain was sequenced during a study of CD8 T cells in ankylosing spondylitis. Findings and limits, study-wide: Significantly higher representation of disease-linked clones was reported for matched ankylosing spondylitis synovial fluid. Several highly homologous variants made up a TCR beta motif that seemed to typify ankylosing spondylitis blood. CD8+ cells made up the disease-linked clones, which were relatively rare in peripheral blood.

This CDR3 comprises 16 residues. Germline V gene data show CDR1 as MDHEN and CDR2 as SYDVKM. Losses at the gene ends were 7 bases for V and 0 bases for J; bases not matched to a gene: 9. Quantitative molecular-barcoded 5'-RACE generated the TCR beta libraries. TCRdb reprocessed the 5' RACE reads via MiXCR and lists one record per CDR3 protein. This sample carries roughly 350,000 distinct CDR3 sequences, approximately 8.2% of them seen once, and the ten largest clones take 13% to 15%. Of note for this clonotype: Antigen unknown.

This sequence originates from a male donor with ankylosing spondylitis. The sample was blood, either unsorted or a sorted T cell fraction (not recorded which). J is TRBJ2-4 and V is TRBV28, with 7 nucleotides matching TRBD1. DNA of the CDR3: TGTGCCAGCACCGTTACAGGGGATCTAGCCAAAAACATTCAGTACTTC. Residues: CASTVTGDLAKNIQYF.